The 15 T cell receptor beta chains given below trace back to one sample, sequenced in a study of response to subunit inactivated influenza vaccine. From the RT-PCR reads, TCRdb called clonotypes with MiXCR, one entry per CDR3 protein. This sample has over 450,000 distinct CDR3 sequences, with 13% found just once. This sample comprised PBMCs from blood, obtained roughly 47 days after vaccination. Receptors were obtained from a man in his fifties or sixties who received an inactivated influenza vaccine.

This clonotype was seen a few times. The CDR3 DNA reads as TGTGCCAGCAGTTACTCAGGGGGGAGGTCTGAAGCTTTCTTT. It is translated as CASSYSGGRSEAFF. This chain uses TRBV6-5 with TRBJ1-1, with D perhaps matching TRBD1 (6 bases). In germline, CDR1 is MNHEY, CDR2 SVGAGI. Trimming pared 0 bases from V and 6 bases from J, leaving 11 bases between. The CDR3 spans 14 residues.

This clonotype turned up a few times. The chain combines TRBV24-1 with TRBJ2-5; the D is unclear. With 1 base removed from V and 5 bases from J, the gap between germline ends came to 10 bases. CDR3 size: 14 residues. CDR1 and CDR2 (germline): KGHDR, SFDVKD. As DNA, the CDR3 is TGTGCCACCAGTGATTTCTCAGGATCGGAGACCCAGTACTTC. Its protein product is CATSDFSGSETQYF.

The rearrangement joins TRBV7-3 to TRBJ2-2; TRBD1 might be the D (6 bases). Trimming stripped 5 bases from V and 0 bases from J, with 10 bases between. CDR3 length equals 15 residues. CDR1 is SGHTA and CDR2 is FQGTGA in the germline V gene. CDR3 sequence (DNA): TGTGCCAGCAGCCCGACAGGAGCGAACACCGGGGAGCTGTTTTTT. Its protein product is CASSPTGANTGELFF.

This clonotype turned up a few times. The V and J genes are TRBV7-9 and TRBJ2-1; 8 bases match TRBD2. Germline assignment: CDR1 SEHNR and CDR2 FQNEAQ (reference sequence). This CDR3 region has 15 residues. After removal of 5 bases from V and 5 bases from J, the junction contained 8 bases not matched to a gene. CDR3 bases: TGTGCCAGCAGCCCCCGGGCGGGAGGTGACAATGAGCAGTTCTTC. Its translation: CASSPRAGGDNEQFF.

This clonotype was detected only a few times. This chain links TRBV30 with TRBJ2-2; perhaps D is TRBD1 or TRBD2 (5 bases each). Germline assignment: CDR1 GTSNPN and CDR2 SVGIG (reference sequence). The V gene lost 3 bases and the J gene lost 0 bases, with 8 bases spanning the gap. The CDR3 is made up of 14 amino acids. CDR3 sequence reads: CAWRGTANTGELFF. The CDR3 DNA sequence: TGTGCCTGGAGGGGGACGGCGAACACCGGGGAGCTGTTTTTT. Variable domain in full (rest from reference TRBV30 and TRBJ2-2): SQTIHQWPATLVQPVGSPLSLECTVEGTSNPNLYWYRQAAGRGLQLLFYSVGIGQISSEVPQNLSASRPQDRQFILSSKKLLLSDSGFYLCAWRGTANTGELFFGEGSRLTVL.

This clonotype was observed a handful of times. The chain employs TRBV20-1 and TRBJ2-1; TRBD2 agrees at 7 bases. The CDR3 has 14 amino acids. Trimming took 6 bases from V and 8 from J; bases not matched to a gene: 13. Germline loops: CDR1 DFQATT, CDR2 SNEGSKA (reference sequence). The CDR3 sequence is CSAPSVAGIHEQFF. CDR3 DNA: TGCAGTGCCCCGAGCGTAGCGGGTATACATGAGCAGTTCTTC.

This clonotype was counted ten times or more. The CDR3 loop is CSIGGGETTYEQYF. In DNA form, the CDR3 reads TGCAGTATCGGAGGGGGGGAGACTACGTACGAGCAGTACTTC. V is TRBV29-1 and J is TRBJ2-7; D possibly corresponds to TRBD2 (7 bases). The V gene's germline CDR1 is SQVTM and CDR2 ANQGSEA. The CDR3 is made up of 14 amino acids.

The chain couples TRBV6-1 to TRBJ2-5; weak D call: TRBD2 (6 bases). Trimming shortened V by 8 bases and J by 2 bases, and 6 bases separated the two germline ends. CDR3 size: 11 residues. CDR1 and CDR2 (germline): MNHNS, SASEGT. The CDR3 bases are TGTGCCAGCCGGGAGCAAGAGACCCAGTACTTC. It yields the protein CASREQETQYF.

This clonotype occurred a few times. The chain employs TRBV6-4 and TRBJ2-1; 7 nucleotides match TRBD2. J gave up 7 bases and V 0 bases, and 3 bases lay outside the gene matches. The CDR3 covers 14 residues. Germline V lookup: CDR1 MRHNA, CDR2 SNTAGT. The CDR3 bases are TGTGCCAGCAGTGACTCGGGGGGGTTGAATGAGCAGTTCTTC. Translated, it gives CASSDSGGLNEQFF.

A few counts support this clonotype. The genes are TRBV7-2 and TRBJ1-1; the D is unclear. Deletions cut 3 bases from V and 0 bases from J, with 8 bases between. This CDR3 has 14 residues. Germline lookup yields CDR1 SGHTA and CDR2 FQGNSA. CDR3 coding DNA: TGTGCCAGCAGCTTGACGACGTTGAACACTGAAGCTTTCTTT. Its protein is CASSLTTLNTEAFF.

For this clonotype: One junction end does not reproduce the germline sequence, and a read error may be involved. The DNA of the CDR3 is TGCAGTGCCTACCCCGGGACAGGGGATGAAAAACTGTGTTTT. This encodes CSAYPGTGDEKLCF. This sequence joins TRBV20-1 and TRBJ1-4, with 10 bases matching TRBD1. Germline V gene lookup returns CDR1 DFQATT and CDR2 SNEGSKA (reference sequence). The CDR3 has 14 amino acids.

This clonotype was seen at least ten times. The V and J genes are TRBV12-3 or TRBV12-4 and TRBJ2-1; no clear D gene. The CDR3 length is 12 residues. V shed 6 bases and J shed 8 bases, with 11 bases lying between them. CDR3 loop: CASRPAIDEQFF. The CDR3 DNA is TGTGCCAGCAGGCCAGCGATCGATGAGCAGTTCTTC.

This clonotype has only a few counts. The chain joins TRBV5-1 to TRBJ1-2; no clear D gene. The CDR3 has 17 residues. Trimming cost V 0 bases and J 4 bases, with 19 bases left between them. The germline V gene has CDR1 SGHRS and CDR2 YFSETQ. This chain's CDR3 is CASSLGIGLHASYGYTF. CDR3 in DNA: TGCGCCAGCAGCTTGGGTATCGGCCTCCACGCCTCCTATGGCTACACCTTC.

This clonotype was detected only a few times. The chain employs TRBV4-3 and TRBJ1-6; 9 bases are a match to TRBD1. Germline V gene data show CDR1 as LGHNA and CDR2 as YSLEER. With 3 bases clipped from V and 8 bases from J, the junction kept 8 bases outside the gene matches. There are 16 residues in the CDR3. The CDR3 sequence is CASSQARRQGDSPLHF. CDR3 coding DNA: TGCGCCAGCAGCCAGGCCCGGAGACAGGGGGATTCACCCCTCCACTTT.

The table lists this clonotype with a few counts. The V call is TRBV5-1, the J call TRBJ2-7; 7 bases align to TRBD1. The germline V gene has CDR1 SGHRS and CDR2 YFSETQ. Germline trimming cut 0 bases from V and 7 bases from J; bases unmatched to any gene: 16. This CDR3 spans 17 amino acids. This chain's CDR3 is CASSLAGIDRVPSEQYF. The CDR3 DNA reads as TGCGCCAGCAGCTTGGCCGGGATCGACAGGGTCCCCTCTGAGCAGTACTTC. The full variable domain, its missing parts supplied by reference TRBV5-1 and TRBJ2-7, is KAGVTQTPRYLIKTRGQQVTLSCSPISGHRSVSWYQQTPGQGLQFLFEYFSETQRNKGNFPGRFSGRQFSNSRSEMNVSTLELGDSALYLCASSLAGIDRVPSEQYFGPGTRLTVT.